Described below is a single T cell receptor (beta chain) sequence and its context. CDR1 is SGHRS, CDR2 YFSETQ, per germline. The CDR3 totals 14 residues. Deletions cut 2 bases from V and 7 bases from J, with 12 bases between. The entry originates in a study of PD-1 blockade in classical Hodgkin lymphoma. In every patient, relapse followed autologous stem cell transplantation, while exposure to brentuximab vedotin differed. Some clones are missing from TCRdb's copy, which holds only in-frame ones; the method was immunoSEQ multiplex PCR. The sample shows fewer than 30,000 clones, approximately 80% of them seen only once.

The sequence was collected from a human donor with classical Hodgkin lymphoma. Here the sequenced sample was peripheral blood mononuclear cells (PBMCs), taken before the second cycle of nivolumab. The V gene is TRBV5-1, the J gene TRBJ2-2, with D possibly matching TRBD2 (5 bases). CDR3 sequence: CASSLAAIGGELFF. The CDR3 DNA reads as TGCGCCAGCAGCTTAGCGGCTATCGGCGGGGAGCTGTTTTTT. Looking up the rest from reference TRBV5-1 and TRBJ2-2 gives the full variable domain: KAGVTQTPRYLIKTRGQQVTLSCSPISGHRSVSWYQQTPGQGLQFLFEYFSETQRNKGNFPGRFSGRQFSNSRSEMNVSTLELGDSALYLCASSLAAIGGELFFGEGSRLTVL.